This T cell receptor beta chain appears in the sequencing data of a study of blood T cells in healthy people across ages. This clonotype was detected only a few times. Trimming shortened V by 6 bases and J by 0 bases, and 15 bases separated the two germline ends. The CDR3 length is 15 residues. From germline, CDR1 is MNHEY and CDR2 SVGAGI. With a J-beta primer mix and a sample-barcoded 5' primer, a second PCR ran about 7 to 11 cycles. TCRdb re-called the 5' RACE reads with MiXCR, one entry per CDR3 protein. The data contain 1,500,000 or so distinct CDR3 sequences, approximately 43% of them singletons.

The receptor was derived from a woman under 30 in good health. The rearrangement joins TRBV6-5 to TRBJ2-7; D might be TRBD2 (6 bases). The sequencing input was blood. CDR3 region: CASSLDLASSYEQYF. The CDR3 DNA sequence: TGTGCCAGCAGCCTAGATCTAGCGTCCTCCTACGAGCAGTACTTC.